This is a list of T cell receptor beta chains from one sample in a study of T cells in Graves' hyperthyroidism and ophthalmopathy. TCRdb called the multiplex PCR reads again in MiXCR, with one record for every CDR3 protein. The data hold 500,000 to 600,000 distinct CDR3 sequences, with about a sixth observed a single time. Sequencing was performed on blood. Every receptor here comes from a woman younger than 35 with Graves' hyperthyroidism. CDR3s include the opening cysteine and the closing phenylalanine or tryptophan. A D gene is named only where the DNA matches it firmly. Size values are once, few and many counts, or a class for expanded clones, and some rows have none.

few	TRBV20-1	TRBJ2-1	TRBD1	TGCAGTGCTACCTCCGGAGACAGGGGCCTTGATGAGCAGTTCTTC	CSATSGDRGLDEQFF
few	TRBV4-2	TRBJ1-1	TRBD1	TGTGCTGCTACAGGGGTGGTGAACACTGAAGCTTTCTTT	CAATGVVNTEAFF
many	TRBV7-8	TRBJ1-6	.	TGTGCCAGCAGCTTAGGTGGGGAAGACGGAACCCGGGATTCACCCCTCCACTTT	CASSLGGEDGTRDSPLHF
few	TRBV3-1	TRBJ2-5	TRBD1	TGTGCCAGCAGCCAACCAATCGGGACAGGGGGCCTAGAGACCCAGTACTTC	CASSQPIGTGGLETQYF
many	TRBV7-8	TRBJ2-1	.	TGTGCCAGCAGCTTAGTTCCAGCGGACTCCTACAATGAGCAGTTCTTC	CASSLVPADSYNEQFF
many	TRBV28	TRBJ2-5	TRBD2	TGTGCCAGCAGTATACGGCAGGGACTAGCGGGAGGGCCGACGAGGGAGACCCAGTACTTC	CASSIRQGLAGGPTRETQYF
.	TRBV12-5	TRBJ2-3	TRBD2	TGTGCTAGTGGTTTGGGGCGGGGGACCAGCACAGATACGCAGTATTTT	CASGLGRGTSTDTQYF
.	TRBV28	TRBJ2-1	TRBD2	TGTGCCAGCAGCCCCGGCTGGGCGGGAGTTGCGGCCTACAATGAGCAGTTCTTC	CASSPGWAGVAAYNEQFF
.	TRBV6-2/TRBV6-3	TRBJ2-3	.	TGTGCCGGGCGTGGGGTGGGCGATACGCAGTATTTT	CAGRGVGDTQYF
many	TRBV11-2	TRBJ2-1	.	TGTGCCAGCAGCAACTCCCGCGGAGAGCAGTTCTTC	CASSNSRGEQFF
many	TRBV10-2	TRBJ2-7	TRBD2	TGCGCCAGCAGTGAGCCAATCTTAACACTTAGCGGGAGAAAGTCCTACGAGCAGTACTTC	CASSEPILTLSGRKSYEQYF
many	TRBV27	TRBJ1-5	.	TGTGCCAGCAGTTTATCGGTGGGGGATCAGCCCCAGCATTTT	CASSLSVGDQPQHF
few	TRBV9	TRBJ2-1	.	TGTGCCAGCAGCGTAGACGGGCTCGCTTACAATGAGCAGTTCTTC	CASSVDGLAYNEQFF
many	TRBV7-2	TRBJ1-5	.	TGTGCCAGCAGAAAACAGGGACTTAGCAATCAGCCCCAGCATTTT	CASRKQGLSNQPQHF
many	TRBV7-2	TRBJ1-5	.	TGTGCCAGCAGCCCAAGACCGAACCTAAGCAATCAGCCCCAGCATTTT	CASSPRPNLSNQPQHF
.	TRBV6-4	TRBJ1-3	.	TGTGCCAGCAGTGAAAAATCGGTGATCGGCTCTGGAAACACCATATATTTT	CASSEKSVIGSGNTIYF
many	TRBV2	TRBJ2-1	TRBD2	TGTGCCAGCAGTGAGACGGCGGGGGGGTTACGGGAGCAGTTCTTC	CASSETAGGLREQFF
many	TRBV18	TRBJ2-5	.	TGTGCCAGCTCACCGGACGGGACATCTCAAGAGACCCAGTACTTC	CASSPDGTSQETQYF
many	TRBV6-4	TRBJ2-3	.	TGTGCCAGCAGTGTGAGGGGCGGCACAGATACGCAGTATTTT	CASSVRGGTDTQYF
few	TRBV24-1	TRBJ2-1	TRBD1	TGTGCCACCAGTCGACAGGGTCATTCAAATGAGCAGTTCTTC	CATSRQGHSNEQFF
.	TRBV5-1	TRBJ1-3	.	TGCGCCAGCAGCTTGGACCCGGGAGGGAACACCATATATTTT	CASSLDPGGNTIYF
.	TRBV7-2	TRBJ2-5	TRBD2	TGTGCCAGCAGCTACCAGCGGGAGTATCGAGAGACCCAGTGCTTC	CASSYQREYRETQCF
many	TRBV5-1	TRBJ2-1	.	TGCGCCAGCAGCACTAGGTCGGGCGCGGTAAATGAGCAGTTCTTC	CASSTRSGAVNEQFF
few	TRBV20-1	TRBJ2-7	TRBD1	TGCAGTGCTAGCCGCCGGGACAGGGGTAACTACGAGCAGTACTTC	CSASRRDRGNYEQYF
few	TRBV27	TRBJ2-5	.	TGTGCCAGCAGTTTTCCGCCGACCCAGTACTTC	CASSFPPTQYF
many	TRBV11-3	TRBJ2-1	TRBD1	TGTGCCAGCAGCTTTTCGGACAGGGACAATGAGCAGTTCTTC	CASSFSDRDNEQFF
many	TRBV5-1	TRBJ2-4	.	TGCGCCAGCAGCTTGGGGGGCGACATTCAGTACTTC	CASSLGGDIQYF
few	TRBV6-1	TRBJ2-7	TRBD2	TGTGCCAGCAGTGTCTATAGCGGGGGTTACGAGCAGTACTTC	CASSVYSGGYEQYF
few	TRBV14	TRBJ2-7	TRBD2	TGTGCCAGCAGCCAAGATAGCGGGTTGGACGAGCAGTACTTC	CASSQDSGLDEQYF
few	TRBV12-3/TRBV12-4	TRBJ1-5	.	TGTGCCGGCAGTTTCCCCAGCAGCAATCAGCCCCAGCATTTT	CAGSFPSSNQPQHF
many	TRBV11-3	TRBJ2-5	.	TGTGCCAGCAGACCCCAGAAAGCAGGAGAGACCCAGTACTTC	CASRPQKAGETQYF